The following is a T cell receptor beta chain sequence with its context. Using immunoSEQ multiplex PCR, the repertoire was profiled, and TCRdb retains in-frame clones only, with some absent. The sample includes roughly 45,000 clones, approximately 85% of them seen just once. The germline V gene encodes CDR1 SEHNR and CDR2 FQNEAQ (reference sequence). With 5 bases clipped from V and 5 bases from J, the junction kept 11 bases outside the gene matches. There are 16 residues in the CDR3. This record comes from a study of lymphopenia after photon versus proton radiotherapy. The sequencing here drew on peripheral blood, taken from a patient treated with photon-based radiotherapy. The chain recombines TRBV7-9 with TRBJ1-4; 7 positions match TRBD1. The clonotype originates from a man in his forties with gastric cancer. In DNA, the CDR3 is TGTGCCAGCAGCATTGCCGCGGGACAGAGGAATGAAAAACTGTTTTTT. It specifies CASSIAAGQRNEKLFF.